This TCR beta chain was found in a study of tumor and adjacent non-tumor tissue in lung cancer. General observations from the study: Compared with tumor, normal lung showed significantly lower TCR diversity.

Concerning this clonotype: The antigen is undetermined. This CDR3 fails to terminate in the conserved phenylalanine or tryptophan, so it likely reflects a read error.

TCRbeta libraries were built with three rounds of nested PCR, modified from ARM-PCR. TCRdb re-derived calls from the multiplex PCR reads in MiXCR, one entry per CDR3 protein. This table holds 69,000 or so distinct CDR3 sequences, roughly 73% found once. The CDR3 is 13 residues long. The template was RNA from unsorted bulk tissue. V usage is TRBV12-3 or TRBV12-4 and J usage is TRBJ1-2; the D is unclear. The sample consisted of lung tumor tissue. This sequence was found in a man between 60 and 75 years old with non-small cell lung cancer. The CDR3 is CARTPRDGYRYTV. DNA for the CDR3: TGTGCCAGAACTCCTCGCGATGGCTATCGCTACACCGTC.